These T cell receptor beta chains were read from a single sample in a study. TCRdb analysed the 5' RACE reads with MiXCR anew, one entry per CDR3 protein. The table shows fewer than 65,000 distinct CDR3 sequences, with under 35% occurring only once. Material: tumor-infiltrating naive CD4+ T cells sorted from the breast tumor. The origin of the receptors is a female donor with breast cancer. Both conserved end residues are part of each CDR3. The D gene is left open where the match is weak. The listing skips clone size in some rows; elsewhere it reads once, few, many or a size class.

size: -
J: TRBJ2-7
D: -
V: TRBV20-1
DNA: TGCAGTGCTAGGGTGGGAACTTACGAGCAGTACTTC
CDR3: CSARVGTYEQYF

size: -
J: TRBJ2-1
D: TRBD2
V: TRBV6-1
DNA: TGTGCCAACAGTCTACTAGCGGGGAGCTACAATGAGCAGATCTTC
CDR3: CANSLLAGSYNEQIF

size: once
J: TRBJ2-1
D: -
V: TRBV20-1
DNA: TGCAGTGCTAGAGCTGCTAGCATAACCTACAATGAGCAGTTCTTC
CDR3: CSARAASITYNEQFF

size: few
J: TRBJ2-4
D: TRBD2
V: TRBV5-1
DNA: TGCGCCAGCAGCTTGGACGAGGCTAGCGGGGGTAACATTCAGTACTTC
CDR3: CASSLDEASGGNIQYF

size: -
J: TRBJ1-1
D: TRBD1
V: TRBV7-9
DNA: TGTGCCAGCAGAGGACAGGGTCAGGCTTTCTTT
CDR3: CASRGQGQAFF

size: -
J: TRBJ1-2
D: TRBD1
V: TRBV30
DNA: TGTGCCTGGAGTGTACGGCCCGGGACAGAAAGAAAAAACTATGGCTACACCTTC
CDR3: CAWSVRPGTERKNYGYTF

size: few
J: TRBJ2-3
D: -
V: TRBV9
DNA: TGTGCCAGCAGCGCAGTAGGCGCAGGTTCTTTCACAGATACGCAGTATTTT
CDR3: CASSAVGAGSFTDTQYF

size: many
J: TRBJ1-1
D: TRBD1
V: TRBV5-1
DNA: TGCGCCAGCAGCTTGTATACTCTTTTGACAGGGGACACTGAAGCTTTCTTT
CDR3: CASSLYTLLTGDTEAFF

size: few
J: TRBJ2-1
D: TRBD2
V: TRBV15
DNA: TGTGCCACCCTGGGATGGACTAGCGGACACAATGAGCAGTTCTTC
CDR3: CATLGWTSGHNEQFF

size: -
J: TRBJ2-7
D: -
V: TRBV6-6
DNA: TGTGCCAGCAGTTACAAGAGCACAGATACGCAGTACTTC
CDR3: CASSYKSTDTQYF

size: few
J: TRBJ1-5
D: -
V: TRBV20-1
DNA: TGCAGTGCCGCGACAGGACACAATCAGCCCCAGCATTTT
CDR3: CSAATGHNQPQHF

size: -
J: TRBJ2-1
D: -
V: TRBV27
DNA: TGTGCCAGCAGTAAAAGGAGCCTCAACAATGAGCAGTTCTTC
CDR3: CASSKRSLNNEQFF